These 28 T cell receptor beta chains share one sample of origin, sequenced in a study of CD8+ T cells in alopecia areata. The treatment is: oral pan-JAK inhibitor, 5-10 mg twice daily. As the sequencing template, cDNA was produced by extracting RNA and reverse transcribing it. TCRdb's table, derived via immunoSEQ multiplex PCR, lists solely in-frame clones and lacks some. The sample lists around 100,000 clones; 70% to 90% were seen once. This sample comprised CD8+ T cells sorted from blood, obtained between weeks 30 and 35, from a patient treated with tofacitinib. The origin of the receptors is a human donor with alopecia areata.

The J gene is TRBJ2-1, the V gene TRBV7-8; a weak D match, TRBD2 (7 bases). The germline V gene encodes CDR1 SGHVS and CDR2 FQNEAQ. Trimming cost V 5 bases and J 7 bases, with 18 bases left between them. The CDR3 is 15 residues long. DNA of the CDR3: TGTGCCAGCAGCCCGGGGAGGGGGTCCGGAAATGAGCAGTTCTTC. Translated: CASSPGRGSGNEQFF.

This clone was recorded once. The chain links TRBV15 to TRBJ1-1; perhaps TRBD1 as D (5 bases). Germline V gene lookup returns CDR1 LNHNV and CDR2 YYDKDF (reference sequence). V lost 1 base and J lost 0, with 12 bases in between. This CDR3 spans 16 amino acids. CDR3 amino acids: CATSRAWDGLNTEAFF. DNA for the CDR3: TGTGCCACCAGCAGAGCATGGGACGGACTGAACACTGAAGCTTTCTTT.

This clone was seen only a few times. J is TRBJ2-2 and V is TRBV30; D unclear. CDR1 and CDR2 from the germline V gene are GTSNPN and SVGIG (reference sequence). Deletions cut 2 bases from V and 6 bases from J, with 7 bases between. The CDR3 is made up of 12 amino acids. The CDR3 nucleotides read TGTGCCTGGAGTATCACCCCCGGGGAGCTGTTTTTT. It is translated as CAWSITPGELFF.

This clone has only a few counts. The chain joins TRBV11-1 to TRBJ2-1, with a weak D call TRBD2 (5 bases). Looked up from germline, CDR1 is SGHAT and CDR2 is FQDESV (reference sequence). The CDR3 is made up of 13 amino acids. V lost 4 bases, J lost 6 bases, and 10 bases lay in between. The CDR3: CASSWSGGNEQFF. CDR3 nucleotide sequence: TGTGCCAGCAGCTGGTCAGGAGGCAATGAGCAGTTCTTC.

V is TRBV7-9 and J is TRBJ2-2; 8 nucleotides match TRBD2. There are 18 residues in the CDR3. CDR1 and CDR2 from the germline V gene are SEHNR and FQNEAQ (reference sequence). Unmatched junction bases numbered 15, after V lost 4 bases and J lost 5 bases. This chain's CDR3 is CASSSLKIGLAVTGELFF. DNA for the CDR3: TGTGCCAGCAGCTCGCTGAAAATTGGACTAGCAGTTACCGGGGAGCTGTTTTTT.

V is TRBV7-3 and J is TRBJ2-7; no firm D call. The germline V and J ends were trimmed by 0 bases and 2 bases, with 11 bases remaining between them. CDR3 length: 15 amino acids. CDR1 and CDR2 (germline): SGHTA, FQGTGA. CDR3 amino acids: CASSLTNCEAYEQYF. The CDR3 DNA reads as TGTGCCAGCAGCTTAACAAACTGTGAGGCCTACGAGCAGTACTTC. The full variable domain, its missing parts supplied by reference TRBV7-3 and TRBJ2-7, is GAGVSQTPSNKVTEKGKYVELRCDPISGHTALYWYRQSLGQGPEFLIYFQGTGAADDSGLPNDRFFAVRPEGSVSTLKIQRTERGDSAVYLCASSLTNCEAYEQYFGPGTRLTVT.

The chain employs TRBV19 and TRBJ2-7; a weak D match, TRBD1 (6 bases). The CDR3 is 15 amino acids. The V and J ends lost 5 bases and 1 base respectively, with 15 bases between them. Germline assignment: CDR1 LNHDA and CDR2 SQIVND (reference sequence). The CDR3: CASSLSGTPSYEQYF. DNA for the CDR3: TGTGCCAGTAGTCTGTCCGGGACACCTTCCTACGAGCAGTACTTC. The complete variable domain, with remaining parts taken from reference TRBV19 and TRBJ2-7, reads DGGITQSPKYLFRKEGQNVTLSCEQNLNHDAMYWYRQDPGQGLRLIYYSQIVNDFQKGDIAEGYSVSREKKESFPLTVTSAQKNPTAFYLCASSLSGTPSYEQYFGPGTRLTVT.

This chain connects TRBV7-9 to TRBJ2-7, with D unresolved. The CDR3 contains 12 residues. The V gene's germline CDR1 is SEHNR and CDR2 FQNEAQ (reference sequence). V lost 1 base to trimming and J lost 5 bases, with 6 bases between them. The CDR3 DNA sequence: TGTGCCAGCAGCTTAGGCTCGCACGAGCAGTACTTC. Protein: CASSLGSHEQYF.

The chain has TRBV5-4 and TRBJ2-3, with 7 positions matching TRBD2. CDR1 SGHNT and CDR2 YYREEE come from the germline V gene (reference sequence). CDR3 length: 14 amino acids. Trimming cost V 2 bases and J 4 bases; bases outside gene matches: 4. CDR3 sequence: CASSFGGSPDTQYF. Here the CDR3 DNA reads TGTGCCAGCAGCTTCGGGGGGAGCCCAGATACGCAGTATTTT.

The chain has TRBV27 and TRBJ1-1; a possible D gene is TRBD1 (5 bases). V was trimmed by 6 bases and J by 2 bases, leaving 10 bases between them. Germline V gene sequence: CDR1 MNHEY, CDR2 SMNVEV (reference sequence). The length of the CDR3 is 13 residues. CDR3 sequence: CASSPGTNTEAFF. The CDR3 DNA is TGTGCCAGCAGCCCGGGGACCAACACTGAAGCTTTCTTT.

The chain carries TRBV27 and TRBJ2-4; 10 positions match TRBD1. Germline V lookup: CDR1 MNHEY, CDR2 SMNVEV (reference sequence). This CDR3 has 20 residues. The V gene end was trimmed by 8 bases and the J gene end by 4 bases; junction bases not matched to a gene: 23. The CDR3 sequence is CASSEISWTGQGIHKNIQYF. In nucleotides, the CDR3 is TGTGCCAGCTCGGAGATTAGTTGGACGGGACAGGGGATTCATAAAAACATTCAGTACTTC.

CDR3 nucleotides: TGTGCCAGCAGTGAAACGCCTAGCGGGGGGACTGTTGATACGCAGTATTTT. This sequence encodes CASSETPSGGTVDTQYF. The V gene is TRBV2, the J gene TRBJ2-3, with 11 bases fitting TRBD2. CDR3 length: 17 amino acids. J gave up 6 bases and V 2 bases, and 10 bases lay outside the gene matches. Germline V gives CDR1 SNHLY, CDR2 FYNNEI.

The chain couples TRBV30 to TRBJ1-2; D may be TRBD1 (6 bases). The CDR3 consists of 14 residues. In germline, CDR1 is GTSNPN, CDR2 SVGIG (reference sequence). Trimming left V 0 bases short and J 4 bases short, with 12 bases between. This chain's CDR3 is CAWSVCRGGYGYTF. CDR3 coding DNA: TGTGCCTGGAGTGTATGCAGGGGAGGCTATGGCTACACCTTC.

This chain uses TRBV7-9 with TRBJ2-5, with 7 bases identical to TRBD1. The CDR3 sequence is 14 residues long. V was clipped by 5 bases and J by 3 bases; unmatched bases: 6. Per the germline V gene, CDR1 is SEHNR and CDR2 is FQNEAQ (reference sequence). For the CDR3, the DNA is TGTGCCAGCAGCACGACAGGGAAAGAAGAGACCCAGTACTTC. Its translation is CASSTTGKEETQYF.

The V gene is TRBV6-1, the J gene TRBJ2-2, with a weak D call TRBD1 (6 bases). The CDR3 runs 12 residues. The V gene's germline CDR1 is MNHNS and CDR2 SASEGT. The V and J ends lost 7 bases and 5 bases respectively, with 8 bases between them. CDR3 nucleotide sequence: TGTGCCAGCACCGGACAGACCGGGGAGCTGTTTTTT. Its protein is CASTGQTGELFF.

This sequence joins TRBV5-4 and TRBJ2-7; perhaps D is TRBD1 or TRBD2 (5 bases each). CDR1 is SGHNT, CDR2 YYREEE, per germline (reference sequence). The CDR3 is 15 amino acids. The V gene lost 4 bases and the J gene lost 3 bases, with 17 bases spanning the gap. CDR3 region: CASSPGTDVFYEQYF. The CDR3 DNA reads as TGTGCCAGCAGCCCCGGGACCGACGTCTTCTACGAGCAGTACTTC.

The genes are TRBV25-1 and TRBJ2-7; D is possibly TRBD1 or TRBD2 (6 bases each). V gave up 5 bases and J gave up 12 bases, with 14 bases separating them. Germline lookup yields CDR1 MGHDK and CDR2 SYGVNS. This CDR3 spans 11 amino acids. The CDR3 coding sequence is TGTGCCAGCAGTCTGGGGGGCCCCTTGTACTTC. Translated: CASSLGGPLYF.

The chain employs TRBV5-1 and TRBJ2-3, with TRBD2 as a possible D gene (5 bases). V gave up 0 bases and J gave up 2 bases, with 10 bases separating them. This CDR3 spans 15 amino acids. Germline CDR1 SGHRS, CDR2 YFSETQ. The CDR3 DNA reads TGCGCCAGCAGCTTGGCCGGGGATCTCACAGATACGCAGTATTTT. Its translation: CASSLAGDLTDTQYF.

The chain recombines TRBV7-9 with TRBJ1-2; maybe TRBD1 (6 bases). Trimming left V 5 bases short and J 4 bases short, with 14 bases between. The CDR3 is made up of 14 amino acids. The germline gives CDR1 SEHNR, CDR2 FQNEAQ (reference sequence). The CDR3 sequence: CASSQSQGFYGYTF. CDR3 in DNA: TGTGCCAGCAGCCAATCACAGGGATTCTATGGCTACACCTTC.

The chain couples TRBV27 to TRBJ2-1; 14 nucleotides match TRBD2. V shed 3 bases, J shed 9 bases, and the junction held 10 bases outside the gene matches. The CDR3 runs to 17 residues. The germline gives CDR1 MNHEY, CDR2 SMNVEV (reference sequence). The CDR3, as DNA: TGTGCCAGCAGTTTGTACCTGGGACTAGCGGGAGACAGTGAGCAGTTCTTC. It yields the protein CASSLYLGLAGDSEQFF.

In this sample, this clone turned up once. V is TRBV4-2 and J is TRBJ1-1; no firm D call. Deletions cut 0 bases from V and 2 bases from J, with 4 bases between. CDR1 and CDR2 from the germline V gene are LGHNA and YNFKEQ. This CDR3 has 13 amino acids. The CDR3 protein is CASSQERNTEAFF. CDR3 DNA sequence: TGTGCCAGCAGCCAAGAGAGAAACACTGAAGCTTTCTTT.

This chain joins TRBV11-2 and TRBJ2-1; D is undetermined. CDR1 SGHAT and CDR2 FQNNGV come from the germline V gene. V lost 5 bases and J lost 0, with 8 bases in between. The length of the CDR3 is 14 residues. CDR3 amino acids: CASSGRSSYNEQFF. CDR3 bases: TGTGCCAGCAGCGGAAGGAGCTCCTACAATGAGCAGTTCTTC.

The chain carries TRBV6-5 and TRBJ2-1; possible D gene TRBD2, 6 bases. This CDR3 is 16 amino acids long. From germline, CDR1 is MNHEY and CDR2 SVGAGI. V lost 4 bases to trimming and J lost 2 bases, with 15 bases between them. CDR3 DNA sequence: TGTGCCAGCAGTTTAACATCCGGGACTCCCTACAATGAGCAGTTCTTC. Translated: CASSLTSGTPYNEQFF.

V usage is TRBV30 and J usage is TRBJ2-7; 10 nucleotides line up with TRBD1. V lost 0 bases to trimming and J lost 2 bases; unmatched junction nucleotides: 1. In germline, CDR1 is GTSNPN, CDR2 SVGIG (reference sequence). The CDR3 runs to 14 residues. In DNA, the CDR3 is TGTGCCTGGAGTGTCGGGACAGGGGCCTACGAGCAGTACTTC. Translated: CAWSVGTGAYEQYF.

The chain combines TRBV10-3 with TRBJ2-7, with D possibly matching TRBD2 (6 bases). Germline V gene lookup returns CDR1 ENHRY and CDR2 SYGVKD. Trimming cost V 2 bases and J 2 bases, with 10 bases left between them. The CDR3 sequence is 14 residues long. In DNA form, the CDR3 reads TGTGCCATCAGTGAGCATTCGGGAGCCTACGAGCAGTACTTC. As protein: CAISEHSGAYEQYF.

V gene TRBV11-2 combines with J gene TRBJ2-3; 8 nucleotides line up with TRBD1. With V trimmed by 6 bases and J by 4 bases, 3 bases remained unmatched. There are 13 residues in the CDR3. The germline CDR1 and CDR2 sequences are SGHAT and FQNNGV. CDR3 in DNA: TGTGCCAGCAGAAAACAGGGGGCAGATACGCAGTATTTT. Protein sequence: CASRKQGADTQYF. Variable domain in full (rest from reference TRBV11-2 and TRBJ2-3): EAGVAQSPRYKIIEKRQSVAFWCNPISGHATLYWYQQILGQGPKLLIQFQNNGVVDDSQLPKDRFSAERLKGVDSTLKIQPAKLEDSAVYLCASRKQGADTQYFGPGTRLTVL.

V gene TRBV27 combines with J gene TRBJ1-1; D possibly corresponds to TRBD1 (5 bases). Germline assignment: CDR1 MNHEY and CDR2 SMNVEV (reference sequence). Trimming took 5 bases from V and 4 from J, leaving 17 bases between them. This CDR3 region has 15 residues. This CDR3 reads CASSPTGALGTEAFF. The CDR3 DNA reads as TGTGCCAGCAGTCCAACCGGGGCTCTCGGCACTGAAGCTTTCTTT.

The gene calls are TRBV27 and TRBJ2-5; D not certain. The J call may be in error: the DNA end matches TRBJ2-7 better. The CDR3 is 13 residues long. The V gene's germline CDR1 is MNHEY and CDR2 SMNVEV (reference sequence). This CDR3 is CASSFSQTYEQYF. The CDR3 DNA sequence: TGTGCCAGCAGTTTCTCCCAGACCTACGAGCAGTACTTC.